This entry concerns a single TCR beta chain. Its specificity is unknown. Primers: 60 Vbeta forward and 13 Jbeta reverse. Profiled with immunoSEQ multiplex PCR; TCRdb holds only in-frame clones, not every one. The profile shows around 100,000 clones, about four fifths of them singletons. The record originates from a study of cytomegalovirus exposure and HLA in healthy donors. On the study more broadly: Sequencing of about 179 million T cells in an earlier analysis found 100 million to 140 million unique TCR beta sequences. General observations from the study: In a later analysis, HLA-associated beta chains showed higher expansion and lower generation probabilities than comparable chains. According to a later analysis, most TCR beta chains associated with CMV appeared HLA-restricted. Earlier analysis yielded a pattern in which most TCR beta V segments were productive about 87% or about 30% of the time.

The germline V gene has CDR1 SNHLY and CDR2 FYNNEI. The CDR3 is made up of 13 amino acids. V trimming: 8 bases; J trimming: 3 bases; junction bases outside the gene matches: 4. The chain has TRBV2 and TRBJ2-5; 9 nucleotides line up with TRBD1. This TCR was recovered from a man aged 25-45 years in good health and CMV-seropositive. The sample was PBMCs. The CDR3 region has the DNA TGTGCCAGCCGCCGGGACAGGGAAGAGACCCAGTACTTC. It encodes CASRRDREETQYF. The variable domain in full, with the rest retrieved from reference TRBV2 and TRBJ2-5, is EPEVTQTPSHQVTQMGQEVILRCVPISNHLYFYWYRQILGQKVEFLVSFYNNEISEKSEIFDDQFSVERPDGSNFTLKIRSTKLEDSAMYFCASRRDREETQYFGPGTRLLVL.